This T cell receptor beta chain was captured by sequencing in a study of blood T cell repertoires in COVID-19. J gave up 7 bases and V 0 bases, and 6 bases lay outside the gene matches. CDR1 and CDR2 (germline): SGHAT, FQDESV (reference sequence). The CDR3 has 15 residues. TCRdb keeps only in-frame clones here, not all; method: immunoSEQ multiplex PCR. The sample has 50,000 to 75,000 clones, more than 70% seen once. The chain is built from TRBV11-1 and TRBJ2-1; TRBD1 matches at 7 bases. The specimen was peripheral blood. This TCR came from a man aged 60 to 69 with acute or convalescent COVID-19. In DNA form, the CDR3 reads TGTGCCAGCAGCTTAGCTGAGACAGGGCCAAATGAGCAGTTCTTC. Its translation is CASSLAETGPNEQFF.